Each of the 9 T cell receptor beta chains below was sequenced from the same sample in a study of blood T cell repertoires in COVID-19. Clones were read by immunoSEQ multiplex PCR, and TCRdb kept only the in-frame ones, dropping some. The data contain about 230,000 clones, 81% of them singletons. The sequenced sample consisted of peripheral blood. The receptors derive from a woman aged 80 or over with acute or convalescent COVID-19.

V and J are TRBV19 and TRBJ1-5; TRBD1 matches 9 bases. The CDR3 contains 18 residues. The J segment lost 6 bases and the V segment lost 4 bases, leaving 16 bases of the junction unmatched. The germline V gene encodes CDR1 LNHDA and CDR2 SQIVND (reference sequence). In DNA form, the CDR3 reads TGTGCCAGTAGTAGGAGGGGGACAGGGAGCATGATTCGTCAGCCCCAGCATTTT. This sequence encodes CASSRRGTGSMIRQPQHF.

This chain uses TRBV28 with TRBJ2-5, with a possible D match to TRBD2 (6 bases). Germline CDR1 is MDHEN and CDR2 is SYDVKM. V gave up 6 bases and J gave up 5 bases, with 16 bases separating them. This CDR3 comprises 14 residues. CDR3 nucleotides: TGTGCCAGCAGCCGTCCGGGGGTACTGGAGACCCAGTACTTC. Its protein product is CASSRPGVLETQYF.

V and J are TRBV10-3 and TRBJ1-6, with no clear D. This CDR3 has 14 amino acids. CDR1 and CDR2 (germline): ENHRY, SYGVKD. Trimming took 2 bases from V and 4 from J, leaving 6 bases between them. CDR3 sequence (DNA): TGTGCCATCAGTGAGCCCACTTATAATTCACCCCTCCACTTT. It is translated as CAISEPTYNSPLHF.

This clone appeared a few times. The chain has TRBV12-3 or TRBV12-4 and TRBJ1-5, with 7 bases identical to TRBD1. There are 13 residues in the CDR3. With V trimmed by 5 bases and J by 7 bases, 5 bases remained unmatched. In DNA form, the CDR3 reads TGTGCCAGCAGTAGACAGGGACAGCAGCCCCAGCATTTT. Translating it yields CASSRQGQQPQHF.

This clone was picked up a small number of times. The chain carries TRBV30 and TRBJ1-2; tentative D call: TRBD1 (6 bases). V was cut by 2 bases and J by 4 bases, with 11 bases left in between. The CDR3 runs to 13 residues. Germline CDR1 GTSNPN, CDR2 SVGIG (reference sequence). CDR3 residues: CAWSSGQTYGYTF. The DNA for the CDR3 is TGTGCCTGGAGTTCCGGACAGACCTATGGCTACACCTTC. The full variable domain, its missing parts supplied by reference TRBV30 and TRBJ1-2, is SQTIHQWPATLVQPVGSPLSLECTVEGTSNPNLYWYRQAAGRGLQLLFYSVGIGQISSEVPQNLSASRPQDRQFILSSKKLLLSDSGFYLCAWSSGQTYGYTFGSGTRLTVV.

This clone occurred once. The chain has TRBV7-2 and TRBJ1-2, with TRBD1 identical over 9 bases. The V and J ends lost 1 base and 1 base, in that order; junction bases with no gene match: 4. In germline, CDR1 is SGHTA, CDR2 FQGNSA. The CDR3 has 16 amino acids. The CDR3 reads CASSLDGTGSNYGYTF. CDR3 in DNA: TGTGCCAGCAGCTTAGATGGGACAGGGAGTAACTATGGCTACACCTTC.

This clone was observed a handful of times. The chain is built from TRBV27 and TRBJ1-6; possibly TRBD1 for D (5 bases). V lost 4 bases, J lost 6 bases, and 13 bases lay in between. The CDR3 length is 15 residues. The germline V gene has CDR1 MNHEY and CDR2 SMNVEV (reference sequence). The CDR3 loop reads CASSSLDIVNSPLHF. CDR3 coding DNA: TGTGCCAGCAGTTCCTTGGACATTGTTAATTCACCCCTCCACTTT.

J is TRBJ2-6 and V is TRBV27; D perhaps matches TRBD1 (5 bases). V dropped 2 bases and J dropped 0 bases, with 5 bases sitting between them. CDR3 length: 15 amino acids. Germline CDR1 reads MNHEY; CDR2 reads SMNVEV (reference sequence). The CDR3 DNA is TGTGCCAGCAGTTTAAGGGGCTCTGGGGCCAACGTCCTGACTTTC. This sequence encodes CASSLRGSGANVLTF.

This clone turned up a few times. This sequence joins TRBV7-9 and TRBJ2-1; 8 nucleotides align to TRBD2. Per germline, CDR1 SEHNR and CDR2 FQNEAQ (reference sequence). The CDR3 has 18 amino acids. With 2 bases clipped from V and 3 bases from J, the junction kept 12 bases outside the gene matches. This CDR3 reads CASSLKRASGLIYNEQFF. Here the CDR3 DNA reads TGTGCCAGCAGCTTAAAGCGGGCTAGCGGGTTAATCTACAATGAGCAGTTCTTC.